This T cell receptor beta chain was documented in a study of T cells after yellow fever vaccination. Study-wide background: Preparing low-cell-number fractions relied on SMART-Seq v4 Ultra Low Input.

This CDR3 has 16 residues. CDR1 LGHNA and CDR2 YSLEER come from the germline V gene. Deletions cut 0 bases from V and 2 bases from J, with 14 bases between. Notes on the study in general: Abundant clonotypes (contaminants from the bulk population) could be present in FACS-sorted repertoires.

Concerning this clonotype: Its target is unknown.

TCRdb ran MiXCR on the 5' RACE reads and lists one entry per CDR3 protein. In the table there are approximately 120,000 distinct CDR3 sequences, roughly 15% of which are singletons. The receptor's source is a young man who received the YFV17D yellow fever vaccine. The sample was CD8+ T cells sorted from PBMCs, taken 5 days after the yellow fever booster vaccination. The gene calls are TRBV4-3 and TRBJ2-7; D may be TRBD2 (5 bases). CDR3 sequence (DNA): TGCGCCAGCAGCCAAGACCCCCCCCCGCGGGCCTACGAGCAGTACTTC. It is translated as CASSQDPPPRAYEQYF.